This TCR beta chain emerged from a study of graft-versus-host responses after intestinal transplantation. Points from the study as a whole: Where graft-donor T cell macrochimerism was present, patients had high graft-versus-host to host-versus-graft clonal ratios in allografts.

Produced via immunoSEQ multiplex PCR; TCRdb's table is partial and in-frame only. Altogether 75,000 to 100,000 clones are present, about 90% being singletons, with the ten largest covering around 0.15%. V was pared by 8 bases and J by 5 bases, with 8 bases between. The CDR3 runs 11 residues. Germline-derived CDR1 and CDR2 are SNHLY and FYNNEI. Notes on this clone: Its cognate antigen is unknown.

Sequencing was performed on unstimulated CD4+ T cells sorted from spleen or lymph node cells, taken before intestinal transplant. The receptor's source is a human donor who received an intestinal transplant. This rearrangement joins TRBV2 to TRBJ2-3; TRBD2 is a possible D gene (6 bases). The CDR3 coding sequence is TGTGCCAGCGGGCGGGAAGATACGCAGTATTTT. It encodes CASGREDTQYF.